The 10 T cell receptor beta chains below all came from one sample that was sequenced in a study of shared clonotypes between healthy human individuals. The naive CD8 population came from CD45RO-negative cells selected for CCR7, without terminally differentiated effector memory CD45RA+ cells. Only in-frame clones appear in the TCRdb table, and some are missing; sequencing was by immunoSEQ multiplex PCR. The sample includes roughly 2.1 million clones, roughly 91% of them seen just once. The sequenced sample consisted of naive CD8+ T cells from PBMCs. The receptors derive from a young man in good health. Some clones in this sample may be carry-over from other donors' samples.

The V and J genes are TRBV7-9 and TRBJ2-7; D call uncertain. This CDR3 region has 14 residues. Trimming cost V 7 bases and J 6 bases, with 19 bases left between them. Per the germline V gene, CDR1 is SEHNR and CDR2 is FQNEAQ (reference sequence). The CDR3 is CASTPGGFRGEQYF. The CDR3 coding sequence is TGTGCCAGCACCCCGGGTGGTTTCCGCGGCGAGCAGTACTTC.

This rearrangement joins TRBV27 to TRBJ1-1; no firm D call. V lost 2 bases, J lost 2 bases, and 9 bases lay in between. CDR1 is MNHEY, CDR2 SMNVEV, per germline (reference sequence). The CDR3 is 14 residues long. The CDR3 DNA sequence: TGTGCCAGCAGTTTAATACCGGGAAACACTGAAGCTTTCTTT. Translating it yields CASSLIPGNTEAFF.

Points on this clone: Other DNA sequences in the same sample also yield this CDR3. DNA for the CDR3: TGTGCCAGCAGCCAACGGGGTAACTACGAGCAGTACTTC. It specifies CASSQRGNYEQYF. V is TRBV14 and J is TRBJ2-7; tentatively, D is TRBD2 (5 bases). The CDR3 loop spans 13 amino acids. Germline V lookup: CDR1 SGHDN, CDR2 FVKESK. V gave up 2 bases and J gave up 3 bases, with 8 bases separating them.

This rearrangement joins TRBV27 to TRBJ1-2, with TRBD1 matching 7 bases. The V gene's germline CDR1 is MNHEY and CDR2 SMNVEV (reference sequence). CDR3 length: 17 amino acids. J lost 0 bases, V lost 10 bases, and 17 bases had no gene match. The CDR3 bases are TGTGCCAACAAACAGGGGCCACAATTCTTTACTAACTATGGCTACACCTTC. It codes for CANKQGPQFFTNYGYTF.

The V gene is TRBV27, the J gene TRBJ2-1; 7 nucleotides line up with TRBD1. Germline V CDR1 and CDR2: MNHEY, SMNVEV (reference sequence). The ends lost 0 bases at V and 7 bases at J; junction bases unmatched: 3. The CDR3 covers 14 residues. CDR3: CASSLSGTVNEQFF. CDR3 coding DNA: TGTGCCAGCAGTTTATCGGGGACAGTTAATGAGCAGTTCTTC.

The DNA for the CDR3 is TGTGCCAGCAGCAAAAGGTATGAGACAGGCTCCAATCAGCCCCAGCATTTT. Translation gives CASSKRYETGSNQPQHF. This chain joins TRBV21-1 and TRBJ1-5; the listed D gene, TRBD1, was not tested against the DNA. TRBV21-1 constitutes a pseudogene. The CDR3 covers 17 residues.

This chain links TRBV19 with TRBJ1-1; 9 positions agree with TRBD1. CDR1 and CDR2 from the germline V gene are LNHDA and SQIVND (reference sequence). There are 14 residues in the CDR3. V trimming: 6 bases; J trimming: 3 bases; junction bases outside the gene matches: 5. CDR3 region: CASSVGQGYTEAFF. The CDR3 DNA sequence: TGTGCCAGTAGCGTCGGACAGGGGTACACTGAAGCTTTCTTT.

The chain has TRBV30 and TRBJ2-5, with 9 positions matching TRBD1. The end of the DNA aligns better with TRBJ2-7, so the J call may be wrong. The length of the CDR3 is 14 residues. Germline V lookup: CDR1 GTSNPN, CDR2 SVGIG (reference sequence). The CDR3 loop reads CAWRGQGRTYEQYF. The CDR3 nucleotides read TGTGCCTGGAGGGGACAGGGTCGGACCTACGAGCAGTACTTC.

The chain links TRBV27 to TRBJ2-1; D is undetermined. Germline V gene lookup returns CDR1 MNHEY and CDR2 SMNVEV (reference sequence). The CDR3 sequence is 13 residues long. V shed 4 bases and J shed 6 bases, with 10 bases lying between them. The CDR3 spells CASSSLPVNEQFF. The CDR3 DNA reads TGTGCCAGCAGTTCCCTCCCCGTCAATGAGCAGTTCTTC.

This clone has only a few counts. The V and J genes are TRBV7-9 and TRBJ2-4; possibly TRBD1 for D (5 bases). Germline loops: CDR1 SEHNR, CDR2 FQNEAQ (reference sequence). The CDR3 consists of 15 residues. Trimming took off 1 base at V and 9 bases at J, with 16 bases between the two ends. The CDR3 loop is CASSLGAIGEFIQYF. The CDR3 region has the DNA TGTGCCAGCAGCTTAGGGGCCATAGGGGAATTCATTCAGTACTTC. Variable domain in full (rest from reference TRBV7-9 and TRBJ2-4): DTGVSQNPRHKITKRGQNVTFRCDPISEHNRLYWYRQTLGQGPEFLTYFQNEAQLEKSRLLSDRFSAERPKGSFSTLEIQRTEQGDSAMYLCASSLGAIGEFIQYFGAGTRLSVL.